The sample holds many counts of the clone carrying this T cell receptor (beta chain). What it recognizes is unknown. Unique molecular identifiers (one per individual cDNA molecule) were attached. TCRdb fed the 5' RACE reads into MiXCR, producing one record per CDR3 protein. This repertoire shows 70,000 to 75,000 distinct CDR3 sequences, roughly an eighth found once; its top ten account for over 12%. Germline lookup yields CDR1 KGHSH and CDR2 LQKENI. Trimming left V 2 bases short and J 2 bases short, with 12 bases between. The CDR3 is 15 amino acids. The source of the sample is a study of early T cells in non-severe SARS-CoV-2 infection. Turning to the study itself: The sequenced material was bulk RNA from unsorted whole blood, and its chains were unpaired.

Study-level points and caveats: Database matching using VDJdb favored anti-spike CD8 responses, with private and CD4 specificities left missing.

The sample was whole blood. This TCR came from an adult who was a healthcare worker with PCR-confirmed SARS-CoV-2 infection or an uninfected control (not recorded which). The V and J genes are TRBV18 and TRBJ1-2; D is ambiguous. For the CDR3, the DNA is TGTGCCAGCTCACCAGAGGGATTGAAGAACTATGGCTACACCTTC. As protein: CASSPEGLKNYGYTF.